This T cell receptor (beta chain) was sequenced for a study of monozygotic twins with inflammatory bowel disease. The team made cDNA by running eight separate reactions for each sample. Molecular identifiers with 6-nucleotide sample barcodes were added during cDNA synthesis via template switching. PCR of TCRalpha and TCRbeta cDNA was nested, with two rounds of 16 and 9 cycles. TCRdb re-called the 5' RACE reads; every CDR3 protein appears as one record, without DNA. In total, the table holds under 350,000 distinct CDR3 sequences. The source is a human donor with ulcerative colitis or Crohn's disease, or a healthy co-twin of an affected twin (not recorded which). Sequencing input: blood.

CDR3 amino acids: CASSLVNSGMIEQYF. The V gene is TRBV5-1, the J gene TRBJ2-7; there is no DNA to check the TCRdb D call of TRBD2. Germline V gives CDR1 SGHRS, CDR2 YFSETQ. The CDR3 has 15 residues.